The 21 T cell receptor beta chains listed next were all sequenced from one sample in a study of blood T cell repertoires in COVID-19. Assay used: immunoSEQ multiplex PCR; TCRdb lists only in-frame clones, some missing. The data show around 300,000 clones, nearly 90% seen once. Specimen: PBMCs or T cells enriched from blood (not recorded which). Receptors were obtained from a woman in her sixties or seventies who had recovered from COVID-19.

Concerning this clone: This CDR3 is also generated by other DNA sequences in the sample. This sequence joins TRBV30 and TRBJ2-5, with a possible D match to TRBD2 (7 bases). Trimming stripped 0 bases from V and 5 bases from J, with 10 bases between. CDR1 is GTSNPN, CDR2 SVGIG, per germline (reference sequence). The CDR3 has 13 residues. CDR3 residues: CAWSVEGGETQYF. The CDR3 region has the DNA TGTGCCTGGAGTGTAGAGGGGGGGGAGACCCAGTACTTC.

The count of this clone is one. The chain couples TRBV19 to TRBJ2-5; possibly TRBD1 for D (5 bases). Germline-derived CDR1 and CDR2 are LNHDA and SQIVND (reference sequence). V was pared by 3 bases and J by 5 bases, with 16 bases between. This CDR3 has 15 residues. CDR3 bases: TGTGCCAGTAGTATTAGGGCAGGGCTCGGGGAGACCCAGTACTTC. Protein product: CASSIRAGLGETQYF.

The V gene is TRBV9, the J gene TRBJ2-3; 8 positions match TRBD2. Per germline, CDR1 SGDLS and CDR2 YYNGEE. This CDR3 region has 15 residues. The J segment lost 4 bases and the V segment lost 0 bases, leaving 4 bases of the junction unmatched. DNA for the CDR3: TGTGCCAGCAGCGTAGCCGGGACTAGGGCAGATACGCAGTATTTT. Translating it yields CASSVAGTRADTQYF.

This clone occurred a few times. The chain couples TRBV11-2 to TRBJ1-5; D ambiguous. The V end was cut by 0 bases, the J end by 7 bases, with 4 bases between. CDR1 and CDR2 (germline): SGHAT, FQNNGV. The CDR3 totals 12 residues. CDR3 nucleotide sequence: TGTGCCAGCAGCTTAGAGGGCCAGCCCCAGCATTTT. This sequence encodes CASSLEGQPQHF.

CDR3 sequence (DNA): TGTGCCAGCAGCCGGACTAGCGTCTACGAGCAGTACTTC. Encoded protein: CASSRTSVYEQYF. The chain has TRBV12-3 or TRBV12-4 and TRBJ2-7; 9 bases map to TRBD2. V lost 6 bases, J lost 3 bases, and 3 bases stayed unmatched. The CDR3 has 13 residues.

This sequence joins TRBV7-2 and TRBJ1-2; possible D gene TRBD1, 6 bases. V gave up 2 bases and J gave up 8 bases, with 24 bases separating them. This CDR3 has 17 residues. From germline, CDR1 is SGHTA and CDR2 FQGNSA. The CDR3 here is CASSLWLMSAGVAGYTF. The DNA for the CDR3 is TGTGCCAGCAGCTTATGGCTCATGTCGGCAGGGGTCGCGGGCTACACCTTC.

J is TRBJ2-4 and V is TRBV3-1 (or the pseudogene TRBV3-2), with 11 nucleotides matching TRBD2. Losses at the gene ends were 1 base for V and 6 bases for J; bases not matched to a gene: 5. The length of the CDR3 is 16 residues. Germline lookup yields CDR1 LGHDT and CDR2 YNNKEL (reference sequence). The CDR3 region is CASSQVLAGGGNIQYF. The CDR3 coding sequence is TGTGCCAGCAGCCAAGTTCTAGCGGGGGGCGGAAACATTCAGTACTTC.

V gene TRBV29-1 combines with J gene TRBJ2-5; a weak D match, TRBD2 (7 bases). Deletions cut 3 bases from V and 5 bases from J, with 16 bases between. The CDR3 consists of 14 residues. Germline loops: CDR1 SQVTM, CDR2 ANQGSEA. The CDR3 sequence: CSVEWWGGLETQYF. CDR3 DNA: TGCAGCGTTGAGTGGTGGGGGGGCCTTGAGACCCAGTACTTC. Based on the CDR3 plus reference TRBV29-1 and TRBJ2-5, the full variable domain is SAVISQKPSRDICQRGTSLTIQCQVDSQVTMMFWYRQQPGQSLTLIATANQGSEATYESGFVIDKFPISRPNLTFSTLTVSNMSPEDSSIYLCSVEWWGGLETQYFGPGTRLLVL.

This chain connects TRBV6-5 to TRBJ2-7; possibly TRBD1 for D (6 bases). The CDR3 length is 12 residues. Germline lookup yields CDR1 MNHEY and CDR2 SVGAGI. Trimming stripped 6 bases from V and 3 bases from J, with 9 bases between. CDR3 nucleotide sequence: TGTGCCAGCAGAAGGACAGACTACGAGCAGTACTTC. Protein product: CASRRTDYEQYF.

The genes are TRBV10-3 and TRBJ2-3; 10 bases match TRBD2. The germline V gene has CDR1 ENHRY and CDR2 SYGVKD. Germline trimming cut 7 bases from V and 3 bases from J; bases unmatched to any gene: 1. The CDR3 is made up of 13 amino acids. The CDR3 loop is CAIKAGGTDTQYF. In nucleotides, the CDR3 is TGTGCCATCAAAGCGGGGGGGACAGATACGCAGTATTTT.

This clone was seen more than once but under ten times. The chain employs TRBV18 and TRBJ2-5; a possible D gene is TRBD2 (6 bases). Germline loops: CDR1 KGHSH, CDR2 LQKENI. Between the trimmed V and J ends, which lost 4 bases and 2 bases, there was a span of 11 bases. CDR3 size: 14 residues. The CDR3 nucleotides read TGTGCCAGCTCACTCTCTGCGGGACAAGAGACCCAGTACTTC. As protein: CASSLSAGQETQYF.

The chain couples TRBV7-2 to TRBJ2-1, with TRBD2 matching 10 bases. The junction had 3 bases not matched to a gene; V was cut back by 0 bases and J by 10 bases. The CDR3 is made up of 14 amino acids. Germline lookup yields CDR1 SGHTA and CDR2 FQGNSA. The CDR3 DNA reads TGTGCCAGCAGCTTAGCGGGGACTAGCGTGGAGCAGTTCTTC. Protein sequence: CASSLAGTSVEQFF.

A single count supports this clone. This chain connects TRBV6-5 to TRBJ1-6, with a weak D call TRBD1 (5 bases). V was cut by 7 bases and J by 0 bases, with 10 bases left in between. Germline CDR1 and CDR2: MNHEY and SVGAGI. There are 15 residues in the CDR3. This CDR3 is CASTDQGSYNSPLHF. In DNA form, the CDR3 reads TGTGCCAGCACCGACCAGGGCTCCTATAATTCACCCCTCCACTTT.

The CDR3 bases are TGCGCCAGCAGCTTATCCGGGACTAGCGGGGCCTCTAGCACAGATACGCAGTATTTT. Protein product: CASSLSGTSGASSTDTQYF. V gene TRBV5-1 combines with J gene TRBJ2-3; TRBD2 matches 13 bases. This CDR3 has 19 amino acids. V was clipped by 2 bases and J by 0 bases; unmatched bases: 9. From germline, CDR1 is SGHRS and CDR2 YFSETQ.

The rearrangement joins TRBV3-1 (or the pseudogene TRBV3-2) to TRBJ1-1; D call uncertain. Germline V gene lookup returns CDR1 LGHDT and CDR2 YNNKEL (reference sequence). This CDR3 comprises 14 residues. V was shortened by 1 base and J by 4 bases, with 10 bases between the two germline ends. This chain's CDR3 is CASSQGLTTTEAFF. The CDR3 nucleotides are TGTGCCAGCAGCCAAGGGCTTACAACCACTGAAGCTTTCTTT.

J is TRBJ1-2 and V is TRBV2; 7 bases fit TRBD1. Germline assignment: CDR1 SNHLY and CDR2 FYNNEI. This CDR3 is 12 amino acids long. V was pared by 5 bases and J by 8 bases, with 5 bases of the junction left unmatched. The CDR3 DNA follows: TGTGCCAGCAGTTTCGACAGGGACGGCTACACCTTC. This sequence encodes CASSFDRDGYTF.

J is TRBJ1-1 and V is TRBV6-5, with D possibly TRBD1 on 6 matching bases. Between the trimmed V and J ends, which lost 2 bases and 7 bases, there was a span of 11 bases. CDR3 length: 13 residues. Germline assignment: CDR1 MNHEY and CDR2 SVGAGI. As DNA, the CDR3 is TGTGCCAGCAGTTACAGGGGGACCAGTGAAGCTTTCTTT. It yields the protein CASSYRGTSEAFF.

The chain joins TRBV14 to TRBJ1-1; 7 bases line up with TRBD1. Germline CDR1 and CDR2: SGHDN and FVKESK. V dropped 1 base and J dropped 1; count of bases not matched to a gene: 0. The CDR3 is 14 amino acids. In DNA form, the CDR3 reads TGTGCCAGCAGCCAAGGGACAGGGAACACTGAAGCTTTCTTT. This encodes CASSQGTGNTEAFF. The full variable domain, in which reference TRBV14 and TRBJ1-1 provide the parts outside the CDR3, is EAGVTQFPSHSVIEKGQTVTLRCDPISGHDNLYWYRRVMGKEIKFLLHFVKESKQDESGMPNNRFLAERTGGTYSTLKVQPAELEDSGVYFCASSQGTGNTEAFFGQGTRLTVV.

This sequence joins TRBV27 and TRBJ2-1; 9 bases are shared with TRBD2. V was clipped by 2 bases and J by 4 bases; unmatched bases: 6. This CDR3 has 16 residues. Germline CDR1 reads MNHEY; CDR2 reads SMNVEV (reference sequence). The CDR3: CASSLKASGTYNEQFF. DNA of the CDR3: TGTGCCAGCAGTTTAAAAGCTAGCGGGACGTACAATGAGCAGTTCTTC.

This clone was picked up one time. The rearrangement uses TRBV5-1 and TRBJ2-7; D perhaps matches TRBD1 (6 bases). The CDR3 contains 17 residues. Germline V gives CDR1 SGHRS, CDR2 YFSETQ. The V end lost 4 bases, the J end lost 2 bases, and 22 bases lay between the germline ends. The CDR3 sequence is CASSPATGGSGAYEQYF. CDR3 sequence (DNA): TGCGCCAGCAGCCCGGCGACCGGCGGGTCAGGGGCCTACGAGCAGTACTTC.

The rearrangement joins TRBV7-9 to TRBJ1-3, with TRBD1 matching over 8 bases. This CDR3 has 15 amino acids. Germline trimming cut 7 bases from V and 4 bases from J; bases unmatched to any gene: 9. CDR1 SEHNR and CDR2 FQNEAQ come from the germline V gene (reference sequence). The chain's CDR3 is CASTVQGAQGNTIYF. The DNA of the CDR3 is TGTGCCAGCACCGTTCAGGGGGCGCAAGGAAACACCATATATTTT.